This TCR beta chain was found in a study of cytomegalovirus exposure and HLA in healthy donors. Study-wide points: TCR beta sequences reportedly predicted most subjects' HLA-A and HLA-B alleles accurately. On later analysis, the bulk of CMV-associated TCR beta chains appeared to be HLA-restricted.

CDR1 and CDR2 from the germline V gene are SGDLS and YYNGEE. The CDR3 is made up of 18 amino acids. The V end was cut by 0 bases, the J end by 0 bases, with 16 bases between. Both 60 Vbeta primers and 13 Jbeta primers went into the PCR. Sequenced by immunoSEQ multiplex PCR; TCRdb stores in-frame clones only, minus some. Altogether about 210,000 clones are present, 75% to 90% being singletons, with the ten largest covering 0.31%. Only a few counts were recorded for this clone. Its cognate antigen is unknown. The chain links TRBV9 to TRBJ2-1, with a tentative D call TRBD2 (5 bases). The sample comprised PBMCs. The receptor comes from a woman in her 30s in good health and CMV-seronegative. CDR3 coding DNA: TGTGCCAGCAGCGTAGGGGCGAGGACTTTCAGCTCCTACAATGAGCAGTTCTTC. Residues: CASSVGARTFSSYNEQFF.